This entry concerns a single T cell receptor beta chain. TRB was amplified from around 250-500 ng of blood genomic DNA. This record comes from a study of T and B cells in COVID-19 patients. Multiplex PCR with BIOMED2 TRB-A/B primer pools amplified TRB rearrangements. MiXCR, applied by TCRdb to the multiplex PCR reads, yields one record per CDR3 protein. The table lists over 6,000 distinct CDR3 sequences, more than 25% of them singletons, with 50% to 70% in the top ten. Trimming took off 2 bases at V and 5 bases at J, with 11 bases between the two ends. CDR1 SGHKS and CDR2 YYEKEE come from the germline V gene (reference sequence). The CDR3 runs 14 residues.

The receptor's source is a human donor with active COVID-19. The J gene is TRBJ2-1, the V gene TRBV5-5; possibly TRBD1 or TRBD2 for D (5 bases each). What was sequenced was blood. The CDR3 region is CASSFRDGNNEQFF. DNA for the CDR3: TGTGCCAGCAGCTTCCGGGACGGAAACAATGAGCAGTTCTTC.